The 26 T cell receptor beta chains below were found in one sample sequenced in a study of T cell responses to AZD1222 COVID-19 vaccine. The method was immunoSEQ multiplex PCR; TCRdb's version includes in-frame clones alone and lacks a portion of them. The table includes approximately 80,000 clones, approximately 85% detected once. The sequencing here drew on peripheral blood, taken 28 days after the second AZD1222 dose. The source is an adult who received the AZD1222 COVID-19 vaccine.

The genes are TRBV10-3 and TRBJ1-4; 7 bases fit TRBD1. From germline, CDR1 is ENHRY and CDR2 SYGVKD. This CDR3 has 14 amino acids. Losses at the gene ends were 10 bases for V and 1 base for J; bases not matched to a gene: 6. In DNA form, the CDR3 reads TGTGCCAGCAAGGGGGCGCAAACTAATGAAAAACTGTTTTTT. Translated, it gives CASKGAQTNEKLFF.

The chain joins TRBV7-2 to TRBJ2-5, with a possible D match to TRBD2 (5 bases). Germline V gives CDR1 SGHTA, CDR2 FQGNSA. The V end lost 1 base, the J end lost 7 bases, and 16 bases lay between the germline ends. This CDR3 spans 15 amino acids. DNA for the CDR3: TGTGCCAGCAGCTTAGAATCCCTGGGGAGCGGGACCCAGTACTTC. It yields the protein CASSLESLGSGTQYF.

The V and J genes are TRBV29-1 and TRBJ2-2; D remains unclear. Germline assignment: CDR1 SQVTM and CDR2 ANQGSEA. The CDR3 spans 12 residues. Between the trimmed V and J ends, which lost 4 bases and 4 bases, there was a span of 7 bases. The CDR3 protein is CSVGRGTGELFF. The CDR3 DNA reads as TGCAGCGTTGGAAGAGGCACCGGGGAGCTGTTTTTT.

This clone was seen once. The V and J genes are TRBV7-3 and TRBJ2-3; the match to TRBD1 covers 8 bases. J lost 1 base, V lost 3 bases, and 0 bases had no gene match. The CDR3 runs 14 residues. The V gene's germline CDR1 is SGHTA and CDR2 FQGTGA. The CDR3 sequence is CASSLTGGTDTQYF. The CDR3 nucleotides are TGTGCCAGCAGCTTGACAGGGGGCACAGATACGCAGTATTTT.

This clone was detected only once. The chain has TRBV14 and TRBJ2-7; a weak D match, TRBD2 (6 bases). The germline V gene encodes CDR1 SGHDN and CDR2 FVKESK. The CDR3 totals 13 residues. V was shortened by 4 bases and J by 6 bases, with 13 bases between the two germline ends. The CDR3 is CASSLIWDSEQYF. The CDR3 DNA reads TGTGCCAGCAGCCTTATCTGGGACTCCGAGCAGTACTTC.

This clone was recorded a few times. The CDR3 sequence is CASSWDSGTGAYGYTF. DNA for the CDR3: TGTGCCAGCAGTTGGGACTCCGGGACAGGGGCCTATGGCTACACCTTC. The chain is built from TRBV6-6 and TRBJ1-2; 10 positions match TRBD1. The germline V gene encodes CDR1 MNHNY and CDR2 SVGAGI (reference sequence). V shed 4 bases, J shed 4 bases, and the junction held 9 bases outside the gene matches. This CDR3 region has 16 residues.

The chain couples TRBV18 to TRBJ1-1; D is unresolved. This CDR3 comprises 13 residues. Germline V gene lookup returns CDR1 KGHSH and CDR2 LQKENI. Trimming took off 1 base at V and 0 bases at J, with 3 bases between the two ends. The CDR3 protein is CASSPRLNTEAFF. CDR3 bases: TGTGCCAGCTCACCACGATTGAACACTGAAGCTTTCTTT.

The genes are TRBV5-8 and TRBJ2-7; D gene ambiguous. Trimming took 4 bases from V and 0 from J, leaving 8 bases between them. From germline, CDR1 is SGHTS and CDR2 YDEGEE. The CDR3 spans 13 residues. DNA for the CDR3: TGTGCCAGCAGCCCACTGTACTCCTACGAGCAGTACGTC. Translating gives CASSPLYSYEQYV.

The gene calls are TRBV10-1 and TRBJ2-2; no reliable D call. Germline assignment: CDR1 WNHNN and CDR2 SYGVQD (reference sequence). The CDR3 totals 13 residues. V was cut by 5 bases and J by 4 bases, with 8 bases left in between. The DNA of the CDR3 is TGCGCCAGCAGTCCCCGAGCCACCGGGGAGCTGTTTTTT. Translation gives CASSPRATGELFF.

The CDR3 loop reads CASSPRSQGWGKTQYF. CDR3 nucleotide sequence: TGTGCCAGCAGCCCCAGGAGTCAGGGATGGGGAAAGACCCAGTACTTC. The chain uses TRBV7-2 and TRBJ2-5, with D possibly matching TRBD1 (5 bases). Per the germline V gene, CDR1 is SGHTA and CDR2 is FQGNSA. V was cut by 5 bases and J by 6 bases, with 22 bases left in between. The CDR3 extends over 16 amino acids.

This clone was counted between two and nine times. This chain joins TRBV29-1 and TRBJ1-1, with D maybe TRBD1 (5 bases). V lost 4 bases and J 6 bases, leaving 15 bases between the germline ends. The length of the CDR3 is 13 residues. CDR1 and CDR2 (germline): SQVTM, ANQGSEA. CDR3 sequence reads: CSVVITGGAEAFF. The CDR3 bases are TGCAGCGTTGTAATAACAGGAGGGGCTGAAGCTTTCTTT.

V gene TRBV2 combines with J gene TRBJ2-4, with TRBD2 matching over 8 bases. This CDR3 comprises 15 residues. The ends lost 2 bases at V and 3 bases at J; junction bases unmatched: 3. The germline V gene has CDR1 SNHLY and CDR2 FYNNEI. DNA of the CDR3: TGTGCCAGCAGTGAATATACTAGCGGCAAAAACATTCAGTACTTC. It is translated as CASSEYTSGKNIQYF.

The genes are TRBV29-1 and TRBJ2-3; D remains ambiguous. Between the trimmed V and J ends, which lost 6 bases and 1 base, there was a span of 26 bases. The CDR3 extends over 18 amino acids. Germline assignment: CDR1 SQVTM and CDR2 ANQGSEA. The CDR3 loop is CSVALNRPGIIGTDTQYF. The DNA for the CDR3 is TGCAGCGTAGCCCTCAACAGACCCGGAATTATTGGCACAGATACGCAGTATTTT.

The CDR3 protein is CASTHQPAGEAFF. CDR3 nucleotides: TGTGCCAGCACCCATCAACCCGCAGGTGAAGCTTTCTTT. The chain uses TRBV12-3 or TRBV12-4 and TRBJ1-1; D uncertain. V was pared by 7 bases and J by 7 bases, with 16 bases between. This CDR3 has 13 residues.

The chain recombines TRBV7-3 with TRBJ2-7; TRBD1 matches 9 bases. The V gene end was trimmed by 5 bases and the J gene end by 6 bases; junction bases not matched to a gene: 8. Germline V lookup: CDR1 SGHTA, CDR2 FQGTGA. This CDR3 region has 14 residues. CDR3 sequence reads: CASSPGQGNGEQYF. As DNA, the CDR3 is TGTGCCAGCAGCCCGGGACAGGGAAACGGCGAGCAGTACTTC. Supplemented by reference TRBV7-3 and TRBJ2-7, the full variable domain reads GAGVSQTPSNKVTEKGKYVELRCDPISGHTALYWYRQSLGQGPEFLIYFQGTGAADDSGLPNDRFFAVRPEGSVSTLKIQRTERGDSAVYLCASSPGQGNGEQYFGPGTRLTVT.

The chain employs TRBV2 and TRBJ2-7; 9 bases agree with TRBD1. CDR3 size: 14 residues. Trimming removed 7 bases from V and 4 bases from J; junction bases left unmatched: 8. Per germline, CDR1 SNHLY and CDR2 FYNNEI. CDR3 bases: TGTGCCAGCATAACCGGGACAGGGCGATACGAGCAGTACTTC. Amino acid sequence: CASITGTGRYEQYF.

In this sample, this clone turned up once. For the CDR3, the DNA is TGTGCCAGCAACCTCAGGGGGAACTATGGCTACACCTTC. Its protein product is CASNLRGNYGYTF. V is TRBV6-5 and J is TRBJ1-2; TRBD1 matches 7 bases. The V segment lost 7 bases and the J segment 2 bases; nucleotides outside the gene matches: 4. Germline CDR1 reads MNHEY; CDR2 reads SVGAGI. The CDR3 has 13 amino acids.

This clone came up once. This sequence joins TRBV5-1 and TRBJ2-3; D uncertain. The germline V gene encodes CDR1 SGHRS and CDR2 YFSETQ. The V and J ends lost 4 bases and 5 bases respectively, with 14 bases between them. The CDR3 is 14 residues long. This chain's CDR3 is CASSPTTSIDTQYF. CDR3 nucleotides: TGCGCCAGCAGCCCCACGACGAGTATAGATACGCAGTATTTT. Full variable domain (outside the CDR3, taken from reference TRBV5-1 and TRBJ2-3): KAGVTQTPRYLIKTRGQQVTLSCSPISGHRSVSWYQQTPGQGLQFLFEYFSETQRNKGNFPGRFSGRQFSNSRSEMNVSTLELGDSALYLCASSPTTSIDTQYFGPGTRLTVL.

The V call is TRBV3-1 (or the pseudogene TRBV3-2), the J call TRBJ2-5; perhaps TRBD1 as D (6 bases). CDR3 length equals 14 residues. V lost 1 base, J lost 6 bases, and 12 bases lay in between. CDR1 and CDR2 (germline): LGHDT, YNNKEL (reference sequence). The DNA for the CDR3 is TGTGCCAGCAGCCAAGGGACAGCACCCCAGACCCAGTACTTC. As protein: CASSQGTAPQTQYF.

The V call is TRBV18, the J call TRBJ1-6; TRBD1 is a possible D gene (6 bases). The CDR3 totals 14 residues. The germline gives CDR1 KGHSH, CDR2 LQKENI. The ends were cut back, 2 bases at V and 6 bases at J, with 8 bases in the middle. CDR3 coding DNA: TGTGCCAGCTCACCAGCAGGGGTTAATTCACCCCTCCACTTT. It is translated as CASSPAGVNSPLHF.

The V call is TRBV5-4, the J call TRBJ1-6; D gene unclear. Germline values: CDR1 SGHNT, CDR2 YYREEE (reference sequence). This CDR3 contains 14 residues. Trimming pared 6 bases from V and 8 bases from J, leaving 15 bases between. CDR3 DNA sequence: TGTGCCAGCAACCTTCGACACCAAGATTCACCCCTCCACTTT. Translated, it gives CASNLRHQDSPLHF.

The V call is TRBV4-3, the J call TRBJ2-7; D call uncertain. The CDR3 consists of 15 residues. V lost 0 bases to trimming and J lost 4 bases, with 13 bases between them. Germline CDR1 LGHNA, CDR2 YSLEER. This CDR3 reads CASSQDNIGDYEQYF. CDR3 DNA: TGCGCCAGCAGCCAAGATAACATTGGGGATTACGAGCAGTACTTC.

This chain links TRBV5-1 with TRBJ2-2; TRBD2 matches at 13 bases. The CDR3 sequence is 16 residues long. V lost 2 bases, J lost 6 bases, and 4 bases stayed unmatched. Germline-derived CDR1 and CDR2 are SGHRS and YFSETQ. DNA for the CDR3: TGCGCCAGCAGCTTCCGGACTAGCGGGGGCGCCGGGGAGCTGTTTTTT. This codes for CASSFRTSGGAGELFF.

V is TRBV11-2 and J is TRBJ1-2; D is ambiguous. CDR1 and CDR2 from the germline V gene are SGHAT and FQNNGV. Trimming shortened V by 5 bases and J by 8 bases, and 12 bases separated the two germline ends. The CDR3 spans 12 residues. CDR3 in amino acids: CASSSGGVGYTF. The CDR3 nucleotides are TGTGCCAGCAGCAGCGGTGGGGTCGGCTACACCTTC.

The CDR3 loop reads CASSKTSGLSYNEQFF. The CDR3 coding sequence is TGTGCCAGCAGCAAGACAAGCGGCCTGTCCTACAATGAGCAGTTCTTC. The rearrangement uses TRBV11-3 and TRBJ2-1; tentative D call: TRBD2 (5 bases). Looked up from germline, CDR1 is SGHNT and CDR2 is YENEEA. V was cut by 5 bases and J by 1 base, with 15 bases left in between. The length of the CDR3 is 16 residues.

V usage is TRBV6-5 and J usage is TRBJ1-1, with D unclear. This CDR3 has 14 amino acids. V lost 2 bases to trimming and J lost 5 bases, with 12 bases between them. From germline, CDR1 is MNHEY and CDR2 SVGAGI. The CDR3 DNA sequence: TGTGCCAGCAGTTACGAAGGTTGGGAAACTGAAGCTTTCTTT. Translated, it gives CASSYEGWETEAFF.